The 28 T cell receptor beta chains reported below all come from one sample, sequenced in a study of CD8 T cells in ankylosing spondylitis. Whole-study results and caveats: There was a TCR beta motif, made of fewer than 10 highly homologous variants, that appeared characteristic of ankylosing spondylitis blood.

Their antigens are not known. TCRdb independently ran MiXCR on the 5' RACE reads; one entry per CDR3 protein. The sample contains 500,000 to 550,000 distinct CDR3 sequences, roughly 13% of which appear only once. Specimen: blood, either unsorted or a sorted T cell fraction (not recorded which). The receptors were gathered from a male donor with ankylosing spondylitis.

This clonotype was seen more than once but under ten times. The chain carries TRBV7-9 and TRBJ1-5, with a tentative D call TRBD1 (6 bases). Between the trimmed V and J ends, which lost 5 bases and 11 bases, there was a span of 16 bases. CDR3 length equals 13 residues. Germline CDR1 is SEHNR and CDR2 is FQNEAQ (reference sequence). CDR3 loop: CASSLDRTRSQHF. The CDR3 DNA sequence: TGTGCCAGCAGCCTCGACAGGACGAGGTCCCAGCATTTT.

The chain combines TRBV20-1 with TRBJ2-2, with D maybe TRBD2 (6 bases). The CDR3 length is 12 residues. Germline lookup yields CDR1 DFQATT and CDR2 SNEGSKA (reference sequence). Trimming removed 3 bases at V and 9 bases at J, with 11 bases between. Here the CDR3 reads CSARGGPRELFF. CDR3 nucleotides: TGCAGTGCTAGGGGGGGTCCTCGGGAGCTGTTTTTT.

The chain carries TRBV11-2 and TRBJ2-2, with D unclear. Trimming removed 7 bases from V and 5 bases from J, with 11 bases in between. Germline V gene sequence: CDR1 SGHAT, CDR2 FQNNGV. CDR3 size: 13 residues. The CDR3 reads CASTLRGTGELFF. CDR3 sequence (DNA): TGTGCCAGCACCCTTCGAGGTACCGGGGAGCTGTTTTTT.

This clonotype was observed a few times. The genes are TRBV6-1 and TRBJ1-5; D is unresolved. Trimming cost V 1 base and J 0 bases, with 10 bases left between them. In germline, CDR1 is MNHNS, CDR2 SASEGT. The CDR3 runs to 16 residues. CDR3 DNA sequence: TGTGCCAGCAGTGAAGAGAACCTTAATAGCAATCAGCCCCAGCATTTT. As protein: CASSEENLNSNQPQHF.

The chain employs TRBV6-1 and TRBJ1-1, with D unclear. V was pared by 6 bases and J by 0 bases, with 23 bases between. The germline gives CDR1 MNHNS, CDR2 SASEGT. This CDR3 has 18 residues. CDR3 loop: CASRRITSPFAMNTEAFF. The CDR3 DNA is TGTGCCAGCAGAAGAATTACCTCACCCTTTGCCATGAACACTGAAGCTTTCTTT.

Many counts were recorded for this clonotype. The chain uses TRBV20-1 and TRBJ2-5; D perhaps matches TRBD2 (5 bases). The CDR3 is made up of 12 amino acids. Germline CDR1 is DFQATT and CDR2 is SNEGSKA (reference sequence). DNA of the CDR3: TGCAGCCTCAAGGGAGCGTCGGAGACCCAGTACTTC. This sequence encodes CSLKGASETQYF.

This clonotype was recorded a few times. This sequence joins TRBV5-6 and TRBJ2-3; TRBD1 matches at 8 bases. The CDR3 runs to 16 residues. Per the germline V gene, CDR1 is SGHDT and CDR2 is YYEEEE. Losses at the gene ends were 4 bases for V and 2 bases for J; bases not matched to a gene: 9. The CDR3 loop reads CASSPQTGVSTDTQYF. The CDR3 DNA reads as TGTGCCAGCAGCCCTCAGACAGGGGTGTCCACAGATACGCAGTATTTT.

The gene calls are TRBV6-1 and TRBJ2-1; 7 nucleotides align to TRBD2. With 6 bases clipped from V and 0 bases from J, the junction kept 11 bases outside the gene matches. Germline values: CDR1 MNHNS, CDR2 SASEGT. This CDR3 region has 17 residues. CDR3 residues: CASRQSWGGSSYNEQFF. For the CDR3, the DNA is TGTGCCAGCAGACAATCCTGGGGGGGTAGCTCCTACAATGAGCAGTTCTTC.

The V and J genes are TRBV5-5 and TRBJ2-1; 7 bases match TRBD1. CDR1 is SGHKS, CDR2 YYEKEE, per germline (reference sequence). The CDR3 runs to 15 residues. V was pared by 4 bases and J by 5 bases, with 9 bases of the junction left unmatched. CDR3 sequence: CASSIPGGSHNEQFF. The CDR3, as DNA: TGTGCCAGCAGCATCCCAGGGGGTTCCCACAATGAGCAGTTCTTC.

This clonotype came up a few times. The CDR3 loop reads CASSLSLANTGELFF. In DNA, the CDR3 is TGCGCCAGCAGCTTGAGCCTAGCGAACACCGGGGAGCTGTTTTTT. The chain recombines TRBV5-1 with TRBJ2-2; D ambiguous. Germline CDR1 SGHRS, CDR2 YFSETQ. The CDR3 sequence is 15 residues long. Trimming cost V 1 base and J 0 bases, with 7 bases left between them.

The rearrangement links TRBV3-1 to TRBJ2-3; possibly TRBD1 for D (5 bases). The V gene's germline CDR1 is LGHDT and CDR2 YNNKEL (reference sequence). Trimming took 6 bases from V and 1 from J, leaving 20 bases between them. The CDR3 runs 17 residues. The CDR3 loop reads CASRKFKGFGGTDTQYF. CDR3 sequence (DNA): TGTGCCAGCAGAAAGTTTAAGGGGTTCGGCGGCACAGATACGCAGTATTTT.

This clonotype appeared a few times. This chain uses TRBV18 with TRBJ1-5; D ambiguous. CDR1 is KGHSH, CDR2 LQKENI, per germline. Trimming took off 2 bases at V and 4 bases at J, with 9 bases between the two ends. This CDR3 is 14 amino acids long. CDR3 bases: TGTGCCAGCTCACCAGGTCCGGCAAATCAGCCCCAGCATTTT. Translation: CASSPGPANQPQHF. The variable domain in full, completed from reference TRBV18 and TRBJ1-5, reads NAGVMQNPRHLVRRRGQEARLRCSPMKGHSHVYWYRQLPEEGLKFMVYLQKENIIDESGMPKERFSAEFPKEGPSILRIQQVVRGDSAAYFCASSPGPANQPQHFGDGTRLSIL.

This clonotype was found a few times. DNA of the CDR3: TGTGCCAGCACCTGGGGGGGCTTACGACTGGTGAACACTGAAGCTTTCTTT. It encodes CASTWGGLRLVNTEAFF. The chain is built from TRBV5-5 and TRBJ1-1, with a possible D match to TRBD1 (6 bases). CDR3 length: 17 residues. From germline, CDR1 is SGHKS and CDR2 YYEKEE (reference sequence). V was cut by 6 bases and J by 0 bases, with 21 bases left in between.

This clonotype was counted a few times. CDR3 sequence: CASSLQAVSTGELFF. CDR3 in DNA: TGTGCCAGCAGTTTACAAGCCGTGAGCACCGGGGAGCTGTTTTTT. The chain combines TRBV12-3 or TRBV12-4 with TRBJ2-2; D gene uncertain. The CDR3 runs to 15 residues. V was shortened by 2 bases and J by 4 bases, with 11 bases between the two germline ends.

The rearrangement joins TRBV6-5 to TRBJ2-1; 9 bases are shared with TRBD2. The CDR3 is 14 amino acids. Unmatched junction bases numbered 7, after V lost 8 bases and J lost 5 bases. Germline CDR1 is MNHEY and CDR2 is SVGAGI. CDR3 DNA sequence: TGTGCCAGCCAGTTTCTAGCGGGAAACAATGAGCAGTTCTTC. It is translated as CASQFLAGNNEQFF.

As DNA, the CDR3 is TGCAGCGTTAGGGGCAGGGGGCGGATTGAAGCTTTCTTT. It yields the protein CSVRGRGRIEAFF. The chain joins TRBV29-1 to TRBJ1-1; 8 bases are a match to TRBD1. This CDR3 region has 13 residues. Germline-derived CDR1 and CDR2 are SQVTM and ANQGSEA. Unmatched junction bases numbered 9, after V lost 5 bases and J lost 7 bases.

The chain combines TRBV3-1 with TRBJ2-3; 14 bases are shared with TRBD2. Looked up from germline, CDR1 is LGHDT and CDR2 is YNNKEL (reference sequence). The J segment lost 5 bases and the V segment lost 3 bases, leaving 4 bases of the junction unmatched. The CDR3 runs to 16 residues. The CDR3 sequence is CASSQGLAGVEDTQYF. CDR3 sequence (DNA): TGTGCCAGCAGCCAGGGACTAGCGGGAGTTGAAGATACGCAGTATTTT.

This clonotype was seen many times. V usage is TRBV20-1 and J usage is TRBJ1-4, with unresolved D. CDR1 and CDR2 (germline): DFQATT, SNEGSKA (reference sequence). V was cut by 1 base and J by 0 bases, with 6 bases left in between. This CDR3 spans 14 amino acids. CDR3 in DNA: TGCAGTGCTAGAGTCGGGACAACTAATGAAAAACTGTTTTTT. It codes for CSARVGTTNEKLFF.

The sample holds a few counts of this clonotype. J is TRBJ2-2 and V is TRBV11-2; 11 bases agree with TRBD2. Germline V gene lookup returns CDR1 SGHAT and CDR2 FQNNGV. V lost 0 bases to trimming and J lost 1 base; unmatched junction nucleotides: 4. The CDR3 extends over 18 amino acids. The CDR3 protein is CASSLDKLAGVNTGELFF. The DNA for the CDR3 is TGTGCCAGCAGCTTAGACAAACTAGCGGGAGTGAACACCGGGGAGCTGTTTTTT.

The table lists this clonotype with many counts. V gene TRBV15 combines with J gene TRBJ2-3, with 7 bases that match TRBD2. Trimming took 4 bases from V and 3 from J; bases not matched to a gene: 4. Germline V lookup: CDR1 LNHNV, CDR2 YYDKDF (reference sequence). The CDR3 length is 14 residues. This chain's CDR3 is CATSTGRQTDTQYF. The DNA for the CDR3 is TGTGCCACCAGCACCGGGAGGCAGACAGATACGCAGTATTTT. The full variable domain, its missing parts supplied by reference TRBV15 and TRBJ2-3, is DAMVIQNPRYQVTQFGKPVTLSCSQTLNHNVMYWYQQKSSQAPKLLFHYYDKDFNNEADTPDNFQSRRPNTSFCFLDIRSPGLGDTAMYLCATSTGRQTDTQYFGPGTRLTVL.

This clonotype has a handful of counts. The gene calls are TRBV10-1 and TRBJ2-5; maybe TRBD1 (6 bases). V lost 6 bases, J lost 7 bases, and 18 bases lay in between. The CDR3 spans 14 residues. From germline, CDR1 is WNHNN and CDR2 SYGVQD (reference sequence). The CDR3 region is CASSGSRGTGTQYF. The DNA for the CDR3 is TGCGCCAGCAGCGGATCTAGGGGGACCGGGACCCAGTACTTC.

This sequence joins TRBV5-1 and TRBJ2-2, with a tentative D call TRBD2 (7 bases). The CDR3 has 15 amino acids. The V end lost 6 bases, the J end lost 2 bases, and 14 bases lay between the germline ends. Germline V gene lookup returns CDR1 SGHRS and CDR2 YFSETQ. Written as DNA, the CDR3 is TGCGCCAGCATTCTTGGGGGGGCCAACACCGGGGAGCTGTTTTTT. It encodes CASILGGANTGELFF.

This chain uses TRBV5-1 with TRBJ2-3; TRBD2 matches 9 bases. Looked up from germline, CDR1 is SGHRS and CDR2 is YFSETQ. CDR3 length: 16 amino acids. Trimming took 6 bases from V and 4 from J; bases not matched to a gene: 12. The CDR3 sequence is CASTREAGGPSDTQYF. Here the CDR3 DNA reads TGCGCCAGCACCAGGGAGGCGGGAGGGCCTTCAGATACGCAGTATTTT.

This clonotype came up a few times. The genes are TRBV5-1 and TRBJ2-5; 7 nucleotides match TRBD2. The J segment lost 2 bases and the V segment lost 1 base, leaving 8 bases of the junction unmatched. Germline-derived CDR1 and CDR2 are SGHRS and YFSETQ. The CDR3 length is 16 residues. The CDR3 DNA sequence: TGCGCCAGCAGCTTGTGGGCTAGCGGAGGTCAAGAGACCCAGTACTTC. Protein: CASSLWASGGQETQYF.

The chain is built from TRBV11-2 and TRBJ2-7; the D gene is possibly TRBD1 (6 bases). The CDR3 extends over 16 amino acids. V was clipped by 1 base and J by 2 bases, with 15 bases between them. The germline V gene encodes CDR1 SGHAT and CDR2 FQNNGV. As DNA, the CDR3 is TGTGCCAGCAGCTTAGGCGGCGCAGGGGCAACCTACGAGCAGTACGTC. Translated: CASSLGGAGATYEQYV.

This clonotype was counted only a few times. The J gene is TRBJ2-7, the V gene TRBV7-2; TRBD1 agrees at 7 bases. V trimming: 0 bases; J trimming: 5 bases; junction bases outside the gene matches: 7. Germline values: CDR1 SGHTA, CDR2 FQGNSA. The CDR3 contains 15 residues. As DNA, the CDR3 is TGTGCCAGCAGCTTAGCGATAACAGGGGCCCACGAGCAGTACGTC. It translates to CASSLAITGAHEQYV.

The CDR3 region is CSVGLGQGGDNEQFF. CDR3 sequence (DNA): TGCAGCGTTGGCTTGGGACAGGGAGGGGATAATGAGCAGTTCTTC. V usage is TRBV29-1 and J usage is TRBJ2-1; the match to TRBD1 covers 9 bases. CDR1 is SQVTM and CDR2 is ANQGSEA in the germline V gene. This CDR3 has 15 amino acids. J gave up 7 bases and V 4 bases, and 11 bases lay outside the gene matches.

This clonotype occurred many times. The chain has TRBV7-2 and TRBJ1-5, with D hard to call. Germline V gene data show CDR1 as SGHTA and CDR2 as FQGNSA. The CDR3 length is 15 residues. Deletions cut 1 base from V and 2 bases from J, with 9 bases between. The CDR3: CASSLEGIGNQPQHF. CDR3 DNA: TGTGCCAGCAGCTTAGAAGGGATTGGCAATCAGCCCCAGCATTTT.